This T cell receptor (beta chain) was sequenced for a study of identical twins. Ten or more counts support this clonotype. The target antigen is unknown. Study observations and caveats: Clonotypes of the beta chain that were abundant in cord blood carried fewer insertions (memory repertoires showed none).

TCRdb ran MiXCR on the 5' RACE reads and lists one entry per CDR3 protein. The repertoire holds a few hundred thousand distinct CDR3 sequences, nearly 10% seen once, with 2.5% to 3% in the top ten. The sample was also linked to a second study, of yellow fever vaccine responses in identical twins.

Source material: PBMCs. The TCR originated in a woman aged 18 to 35 in good health.

The CDR3 coding sequence is TGTGCCAGCAGAGCTAGACAGACCTATGGCTACACCTTC. Residues: CASRARQTYGYTF. The chain links TRBV2 to TRBJ1-2; possible D gene TRBD1, 5 bases. CDR3 length: 13 amino acids. The V end lost 6 bases, the J end lost 4 bases, and 12 bases lay between the germline ends. Germline loops: CDR1 SNHLY, CDR2 FYNNEI.